A selection of T cell receptor beta chains follows, all from one sample in a study of beta chain features in type 1 diabetes. The assay was immunoSEQ multiplex PCR, and TCRdb's table has in-frame clones only and misses some. The sample yields roughly 400,000 clones, roughly 9.8% seen once. Sample: central memory CD4+ T cells from blood. The origin of the receptors is a man under 40 with type 1 diabetes. Each CDR3 is given with its conserved first and last residue. The order of the fields is J gene, clone size, D gene, V gene, CDR3 length, CDR3 protein, CDR3 DNA. The D gene is left open where the match is weak. Rows give clone size only sometimes, using once, few, many, or a class for an expanded clone.

J: TRBJ1-2; size: NA; D: TRBD1; V: TRBV6-6; length: 16; CDR3: CASKGVEAGQTYGYTF; DNA: TGTGCCAGCAAGGGAGTCGAAGCGGGACAGACCTATGGCTACACCTTC
J: TRBJ2-1; size: many; D: NA; V: TRBV6-6; length: 12; CDR3: CASSYSRTWQFF; DNA: TGTGCCAGCAGTTACTCGAGAACATGGCAGTTCTTC
J: TRBJ2-2; size: NA; D: NA; V: TRBV12-5; length: 13; CDR3: CASAQENTGELFF; DNA: TGTGCTAGTGCCCAGGAGAACACCGGGGAGCTGTTTTTT
J: TRBJ2-4; size: NA; D: NA; V: TRBV28; length: 15; CDR3: CASSSPTDGKNIQYF; DNA: TGTGCCAGCAGTTCTCCCACAGACGGAAAAAACATTCAGTACTTC
J: TRBJ2-7; size: many; D: TRBD2; V: TRBV5-5; length: 15; CDR3: CASSLGLAGSYEQYF; DNA: TGTGCCAGCAGCTTGGGACTAGCGGGCTCCTACGAGCAGTACTTC
J: TRBJ1-2; size: many; D: TRBD1; V: TRBV30; length: 11; CDR3: CARTGNYGYTF; DNA: TGTGCCCGGACAGGGAACTATGGCTACACCTTC
J: TRBJ2-3; size: few; D: TRBD2; V: TRBV7-2; length: 17; CDR3: CASSPPRSGRITDTQYF; DNA: TGTGCCAGCAGCCCGCCTAGAAGCGGGAGGATCACAGATACGCAGTATTTT
J: TRBJ2-7; size: few; D: TRBD2; V: TRBV2; length: 13; CDR3: CASRLAGNYEQYF; DNA: TGTGCCAGCAGACTAGCGGGTAACTACGAGCAGTACTTC
J: TRBJ2-7; size: few; D: TRBD1; V: TRBV5-1; length: 13; CDR3: CASSPGQGGEQYF; DNA: TGCGCCAGCAGCCCCGGACAGGGGGGCGAGCAGTACTTC
J: TRBJ2-1; size: few; D: NA; V: TRBV6-4; length: 14; CDR3: CASSRSGSFDEQFF; DNA: TGTGCCAGCAGTCGCTCGGGGAGCTTCGATGAGCAGTTCTTC
J: TRBJ2-7; size: few; D: TRBD1; V: TRBV7-3; length: 17; CDR3: CASSFATGRSSSYEQYF; DNA: TGTGCCAGCAGCTTCGCGACAGGGCGATCTAGCTCCTACGAGCAGTACTTC
J: TRBJ1-2; size: medium-sized; D: NA; V: TRBV7-2; length: 13; CDR3: CASSPGQGEGYTF; DNA: TGTGCCAGCAGCCCTGGGCAGGGTGAGGGATACACCTTC
J: TRBJ2-3; size: few; D: NA; V: TRBV4-2; length: 13; CDR3: CASSTYSTDTQYF; DNA: TGTGCCAGCAGCACATACTCCACAGATACGCAGTATTTT
J: TRBJ1-6; size: NA; D: NA; V: TRBV13; length: 16; CDR3: CASSPLGQLNNSPLHF; DNA: TGTGCCAGCAGCCCTCTCGGACAATTGAATAATTCACCCCTCCACTTT
J: TRBJ2-1; size: few; D: NA; V: TRBV7-2; length: 11; CDR3: CASSSNNEQFF; DNA: TGTGCCAGCAGCTCGAACAATGAGCAGTTCTTC
J: TRBJ1-1; size: NA; D: TRBD1; V: TRBV10-3; length: 13; CDR3: CATEGAMGTEAFF; DNA: TGTGCCACAGAGGGGGCGATGGGCACTGAAGCTTTCTTT
J: TRBJ1-5; size: few; D: NA; V: TRBV28; length: 17; CDR3: CASSVSGGSYSNQPQHF; DNA: TGTGCCAGCAGTGTCTCCGGGGGCTCTTATAGCAATCAGCCCCAGCATTTT
J: TRBJ2-1; size: few; D: TRBD1; V: TRBV4-3; length: 16; CDR3: CASSPPGQGAYNEQFF; DNA: TGCGCCAGCAGCCCTCCGGGACAGGGGGCCTACAATGAGCAGTTCTTC
J: TRBJ2-7; size: NA; D: NA; V: TRBV2; length: 14; CDR3: CASLKGVISYEQYF; DNA: TGTGCCAGCCTCAAGGGAGTAATCTCCTACGAGCAGTACTTC
J: TRBJ2-4; size: NA; D: NA; V: TRBV27; length: 15; CDR3: CASSSLRDTKNIQYF; DNA: TGTGCCAGCAGTTCCTTGAGAGATACCAAAAACATTCAGTACTTC
J: TRBJ2-5; size: NA; D: TRBD1; V: TRBV5-1; length: 14; CDR3: CASSPGQRVETQYF; DNA: TGCGCCAGCAGCCCGGGACAGAGAGTAGAGACCCAGTACTTC
J: TRBJ1-5; size: few; D: TRBD1; V: TRBV6-1; length: 16; CDR3: CASSDNRGHSNQPQHF; DNA: TGTGCCAGCAGTGACAACAGGGGCCATAGCAATCAGCCCCAGCATTTT
J: TRBJ1-1; size: many; D: NA; V: TRBV20-1; length: 11; CDR3: CSGRKSTEAFF; DNA: TGCAGTGGCCGGAAAAGCACTGAAGCTTTCTTT
J: TRBJ2-7; size: many; D: TRBD1; V: TRBV28; length: 15; CDR3: CASSFDRVRRGEQYF; DNA: TGTGCCAGCAGTTTCGACAGGGTGAGAAGGGGAGAGCAGTACTTC
J: TRBJ1-1; size: few; D: NA; V: TRBV7-2; length: 14; CDR3: CASSLGGVNTEAFF; DNA: TGTGCCAGCAGCTTGGGTGGGGTGAACACTGAAGCTTTCTTT
J: TRBJ2-1; size: many; D: TRBD1; V: TRBV28; length: 14; CDR3: CASSSGQGGNEQFF; DNA: TGTGCCAGCAGTTCGGGACAGGGAGGCAATGAGCAGTTCTTC
J: TRBJ1-1; size: NA; D: NA; V: TRBV5-1; length: 16; CDR3: CASSLSYGMRNTEAFF; DNA: TGCGCCAGCAGCTTGTCGTATGGCATGAGGAACACTGAAGCTTTCTTT
J: TRBJ2-2; size: few; D: NA; V: TRBV5-1; length: 15; CDR3: CASSLAAGKTGELFF; DNA: TGCGCCAGCAGCTTGGCGGCAGGGAAAACCGGGGAGCTGTTTTTT
J: TRBJ2-1; size: NA; D: TRBD2; V: TRBV29-1; length: 15; CDR3: CSALGLAGVYNEQFF; DNA: TGCAGCGCCCTAGGACTAGCGGGAGTGTACAATGAGCAGTTCTTC